These 27 T cell receptor beta chains share one sample of origin, sequenced in a study of T-cell reconstitution after alpha-beta-depleted transplantation in children. Molecular barcoding with unique molecular identifiers was used for the TCRbeta library. Using its own MiXCR run on the PCR reads, TCRdb lists one record per CDR3 protein. The repertoire holds about 500,000 distinct CDR3 sequences, with about 30% as singletons. Sequenced material: PBMCs from the stem cell graft donor, taken from the stem cell graft. The receptors derive from a human donor who donated a stem cell graft to a child with aplastic anemia.

The gene calls are TRBV5-6 and TRBJ2-2, with 12 positions matching TRBD2. CDR3 length equals 16 residues. The V gene's germline CDR1 is SGHDT and CDR2 YYEEEE. The V and J ends lost 0 bases and 3 bases, in that order; junction bases with no gene match: 0. Here the CDR3 reads CASSLGLAGDTGELFF. The CDR3 bases are TGTGCCAGCAGCTTGGGACTAGCGGGAGACACCGGGGAGCTGTTTTTT.

V gene TRBV15 combines with J gene TRBJ2-5; the D gene is possibly TRBD2 (6 bases). This CDR3 comprises 15 residues. V lost 0 bases and J 3 bases, leaving 11 bases between the germline ends. Germline V CDR1 and CDR2: LNHNV, YYDKDF (reference sequence). CDR3 residues: CATSRDLPGEETQYF. The CDR3 DNA reads as TGTGCCACCAGCAGAGATTTGCCGGGAGAAGAGACCCAGTACTTC.

The gene calls are TRBV12-3 or TRBV12-4 and TRBJ1-5; D may be TRBD1 (5 bases). Between the trimmed V and J ends, which lost 4 bases and 0 bases, there was a span of 10 bases. This CDR3 has 15 residues. This CDR3 reads CASSWGGGSNQPQHF. CDR3 in DNA: TGTGCCAGCAGTTGGGGGGGTGGTAGCAATCAGCCCCAGCATTTT.

This clonotype occurred once. The chain uses TRBV11-3 and TRBJ2-2; D might be TRBD2 (6 bases). V was shortened by 0 bases and J by 4 bases, with 12 bases between the two germline ends. CDR1 and CDR2 (germline): SGHNT, YENEEA. The CDR3 has 16 residues. The CDR3 here is CASSLDRRGVTGELFF. The CDR3 DNA sequence: TGTGCCAGCAGCTTAGATAGGAGGGGAGTCACCGGGGAGCTGTTTTTT.

The chain joins TRBV5-1 to TRBJ1-5; the D is unclear. The CDR3 spans 14 residues. The V and J ends lost 0 bases and 9 bases respectively, with 13 bases between them. Germline assignment: CDR1 SGHRS and CDR2 YFSETQ. CDR3 sequence reads: CASSLGAGYGPQHF. CDR3 coding DNA: TGCGCCAGCAGCTTGGGGGCGGGGTACGGGCCCCAGCATTTT.

The rearrangement uses TRBV29-1 and TRBJ2-3; D call uncertain. Looked up from germline, CDR1 is SQVTM and CDR2 is ANQGSEA. The CDR3 loop spans 13 amino acids. V dropped 4 bases and J dropped 1 base, with 9 bases sitting between them. The CDR3 DNA follows: TGCAGCGTTGGCTCCTCGGGCACAGATACGCAGTATTTT. Translation gives CSVGSSGTDTQYF.

This clonotype came up a few times. The rearrangement uses TRBV7-9 and TRBJ1-2; 7 positions match TRBD1. This CDR3 spans 14 amino acids. Germline assignment: CDR1 SEHNR and CDR2 FQNEAQ (reference sequence). Germline trimming cut 1 base from V and 4 bases from J; bases unmatched to any gene: 3. CDR3 sequence reads: CASSLGGTAYGYTF. The CDR3 nucleotides are TGTGCCAGCAGCTTAGGCGGGACAGCCTATGGCTACACCTTC.

Only a few counts were recorded for this clonotype. The chain employs TRBV7-2 and TRBJ2-2; 8 positions match TRBD2. V shed 1 base and J 2 bases; nucleotides not matched to a gene: 3. Per the germline V gene, CDR1 is SGHTA and CDR2 is FQGNSA. CDR3 length: 16 residues. The CDR3 DNA reads TGTGCCAGCAGCTTAGTTGGGACTAGTAACACCGGGGAGCTGTTTTTT. This translates into CASSLVGTSNTGELFF.

This sequence joins TRBV5-1 and TRBJ2-1; 10 bases are shared with TRBD2. There are 13 residues in the CDR3. Germline-derived CDR1 and CDR2 are SGHRS and YFSETQ. V was pared by 7 bases and J by 6 bases, with 4 bases of the junction left unmatched. The DNA for the CDR3 is TGCGCCAGCCAGCGGGAGGGGGGCAATGAGCAGTTCTTC. Residues: CASQREGGNEQFF.

J is TRBJ1-2 and V is TRBV28, with D hard to call. V lost 10 bases, J lost 2 bases, and 8 bases lay in between. Looked up from germline, CDR1 is MDHEN and CDR2 is SYDVKM. CDR3 length: 11 residues. The CDR3 DNA reads as TGTGCCACCAGGAGGAACTATGGCTACACCTTC. Residues: CATRRNYGYTF.

This clonotype was detected only a few times. V is TRBV12-3 or TRBV12-4 and J is TRBJ1-1; TRBD1 might be the D (5 bases). This CDR3 comprises 13 residues. V lost 6 bases to trimming and J lost 8 bases, with 16 bases between them. The CDR3 DNA sequence: TGTGCCAGCAGCGGCCGACAGTCCGAAGAAGCTTTCTTT. Translating gives CASSGRQSEEAFF.

The chain links TRBV5-1 to TRBJ2-2; 10 bases fit TRBD2. This CDR3 region has 16 residues. Per the germline V gene, CDR1 is SGHRS and CDR2 is YFSETQ. V was clipped by 5 bases and J by 5 bases; unmatched bases: 9. DNA of the CDR3: TGCGCCAGCAGGCGGACTAGCGGCCCGCGGACCGGGGAGCTGTTTTTT. This sequence encodes CASRRTSGPRTGELFF.

The V and J genes are TRBV15 and TRBJ1-4; D is uncertain. The V and J ends lost 0 bases and 6 bases respectively, with 8 bases between them. Germline CDR1 is LNHNV and CDR2 is YYDKDF (reference sequence). This CDR3 region has 14 residues. CDR3 loop: CATSRDHTDEKLFF. The CDR3 coding sequence is TGTGCCACCAGCAGAGATCATACGGATGAAAAACTGTTTTTT.

V usage is TRBV3-1 and J usage is TRBJ1-1, with 10 nucleotides matching TRBD1. This CDR3 is 14 amino acids long. After removal of 2 bases from V and 5 bases from J, the junction contained 2 bases not matched to a gene. In germline, CDR1 is LGHDT, CDR2 YNNKEL (reference sequence). CDR3 amino acids: CASSQPGQGTEAFF. Here the CDR3 DNA reads TGTGCCAGCAGCCAACCGGGACAGGGGACTGAAGCTTTCTTT. The whole variable domain, remainder taken from reference TRBV3-1 and TRBJ1-1, is DTAVSQTPKYLVTQMGNDKSIKCEQNLGHDTMYWYKQDSKKFLKIMFSYNNKELIINETVPNRFSPKSPDKAHLNLHINSLELGDSAVYFCASSQPGQGTEAFFGQGTRLTVV.

This chain links TRBV7-8 with TRBJ2-4; 12 bases match TRBD2. Germline-derived CDR1 and CDR2 are SGHVS and FQNEAQ. The CDR3 covers 20 residues. The ends lost 0 bases at V and 0 bases at J; junction bases unmatched: 9. The CDR3 loop reads CASSLAGLAGGQLAKNIQYF. In DNA, the CDR3 is TGTGCCAGCAGCTTAGCGGGTCTAGCGGGAGGGCAACTAGCCAAAAACATTCAGTACTTC.

V usage is TRBV11-2 and J usage is TRBJ2-1; TRBD2 matches at 8 bases. After removal of 0 bases from V and 8 bases from J, the junction contained 6 bases not matched to a gene. Germline CDR1 reads SGHAT; CDR2 reads FQNNGV. CDR3 length: 15 residues. In DNA, the CDR3 is TGTGCCAGCAGCTTAGATAGCGGGATAACGGATGAGCAGTTCTTC. This gives the protein CASSLDSGITDEQFF.

This rearrangement joins TRBV6-5 to TRBJ2-3; a possible D gene is TRBD1 (5 bases). Germline lookup yields CDR1 MNHEY and CDR2 SVGAGI. This CDR3 comprises 17 residues. V lost 0 bases, J lost 3 bases, and 16 bases lay in between. CDR3 sequence: CASSYSGQGKGTDTQYF. The CDR3 DNA is TGTGCCAGCAGTTACTCTGGGCAGGGCAAGGGGACAGATACGCAGTATTTT.

This clonotype appeared a few times. V and J are TRBV20-1 and TRBJ1-3; D gene unclear. V lost 0 bases and J 8 bases, leaving 8 bases between the germline ends. The CDR3 totals 12 residues. Germline V gene sequence: CDR1 DFQATT, CDR2 SNEGSKA (reference sequence). The CDR3 region has the DNA TGCAGTGCTAGAGATCGGCGGGACACCATATATTTT. Residues: CSARDRRDTIYF.

There are a few counts of this clonotype. The V and J genes are TRBV5-5 and TRBJ2-2; 10 bases line up with TRBD1. This CDR3 has 16 residues. After removal of 3 bases from V and 3 bases from J, the junction contained 5 bases not matched to a gene. The germline V gene has CDR1 SGHKS and CDR2 YYEKEE (reference sequence). The CDR3 sequence: CASSSRQGADTGELFF. Written as DNA, the CDR3 is TGTGCCAGCAGCTCGCGACAGGGGGCGGACACCGGGGAGCTGTTTTTT.

This clonotype was counted only a few times. The chain joins TRBV7-2 to TRBJ1-3; D not resolved. The CDR3 contains 16 residues. V was clipped by 0 bases and J by 4 bases, with 13 bases between them. CDR1 is SGHTA and CDR2 is FQGNSA in the germline V gene. The CDR3 protein is CASSLAIVGTGNTIYF. CDR3 coding DNA: TGTGCCAGCAGCTTAGCTATAGTGGGAACCGGAAACACCATATATTTT.

CDR3 bases: TGCAGTGCTAGAGATCTAGGACAGGGTATCCAAGAGACCCAGTACTTC. Its translation is CSARDLGQGIQETQYF. The chain combines TRBV20-1 with TRBJ2-5, with 8 bases lining up with TRBD1. CDR1 is DFQATT and CDR2 is SNEGSKA in the germline V gene (reference sequence). The CDR3 has 16 residues. Trimming cost V 0 bases and J 1 base; bases outside gene matches: 7.

The genes are TRBV20-1 and TRBJ2-6; 9 bases match TRBD2. CDR3 length: 18 residues. The trim removed 6 bases at V and 4 bases at J, leaving 16 bases unmatched. CDR1 and CDR2 from the germline V gene are DFQATT and SNEGSKA (reference sequence). CDR3 protein: CSAPGLLAGVRGANVLTF. The CDR3 nucleotides are TGCAGTGCCCCCGGTTTATTAGCGGGAGTTAGGGGGGCCAACGTCCTGACTTTC.

The chain recombines TRBV20-1 with TRBJ2-2; no definite D call. Germline CDR1 is DFQATT and CDR2 is SNEGSKA (reference sequence). Between the trimmed V and J ends, which lost 4 bases and 2 bases, there was a span of 11 bases. The CDR3 runs to 14 residues. As DNA, the CDR3 is TGCAGTGCTATCTCCGAAGAAAACACCGGGGAGCTGTTTTTT. It yields the protein CSAISEENTGELFF.

This clonotype was detected only a few times. The chain employs TRBV30 and TRBJ1-5; weak D call: TRBD1 (5 bases). This CDR3 has 14 amino acids. Trimming took off 5 bases at V and 3 bases at J, with 14 bases between the two ends. Germline lookup yields CDR1 GTSNPN and CDR2 SVGIG (reference sequence). CDR3 residues: CAWGVGQANQPQHF. CDR3 coding DNA: TGTGCCTGGGGGGTGGGGCAGGCCAATCAGCCCCAGCATTTT.

This clonotype has just a few counts. V gene TRBV9 combines with J gene TRBJ2-2; 7 bases are a match to TRBD2. The CDR3 runs to 17 residues. Germline CDR1 is SGDLS and CDR2 is YYNGEE. V lost 3 bases, J lost 2 bases, and 10 bases stayed unmatched. The CDR3 DNA sequence: TGTGCCAGCAGCGATAGCGGGCAGGGATTTAACACCGGGGAGCTGTTTTTT. Protein: CASSDSGQGFNTGELFF.

This chain connects TRBV4-1 to TRBJ1-5; D remains unclear. Trimming pared 4 bases from V and 0 bases from J, leaving 19 bases between. The CDR3 sequence is 18 residues long. Germline V gene lookup returns CDR1 MGHRA and CDR2 YSYEKL. The CDR3 sequence is CASSPRSEGGYSNQPQHF. CDR3 DNA: TGCGCCAGCAGCCCGCGATCTGAAGGAGGGTATAGCAATCAGCCCCAGCATTTT.

The chain combines TRBV5-1 with TRBJ2-7, with no clear D. Germline V lookup: CDR1 SGHRS, CDR2 YFSETQ. This CDR3 has 13 amino acids. Trimming took off 7 bases at V and 2 bases at J, with 13 bases between the two ends. The CDR3 protein is CASCPPHPYEQYV. CDR3 nucleotides: TGCGCCAGCTGCCCCCCCCATCCCTACGAGCAGTACGTC.